The TCR beta chain described here comes from a study of blood T cell repertoires in COVID-19. Turning to the study itself: COVID-19 samples, acute and convalescent, were from the United States, Italy and Spain.

Profiled with immunoSEQ multiplex PCR; TCRdb holds only in-frame clones, not every one. The data show 260,000 or so clones, with approximately 85% seen just once and approximately 0.7% held by the top ten. The germline V gene encodes CDR1 MNHEY and CDR2 SVGEGT. The CDR3 contains 11 residues. The V end lost 4 bases, the J end lost 2 bases, and 2 bases lay between the germline ends. In this sample, this clone turned up once. This TCR was sampled from a human donor in a cohort sampled during active COVID-19. The sequencing sample was made of peripheral blood. The chain uses TRBV6-2 or TRBV6-3 and TRBJ2-5; no reliable D call. The DNA for the CDR3 is TGTGCCAGCAGTTCACAAGAGACCCAGTACTTC. Translating it yields CASSSQETQYF.